This T cell receptor beta chain stems from a study of T-cell memory formation after mild COVID-19 (dated by TCRdb to 2020 to 2022). In the study overall: Most TCR sequence clusters were specific to one of the two donors. Longitudinal TCRalpha and TCRbeta repertoire sequencing tracked T-cell clones expanding and contracting after mild COVID-19 in a couple of donors. The cohort comprised two young, previously healthy adult volunteers, one female and one male.

Details on this clonotype: Its antigen is currently not known. The record has no base qualities; no much larger clone is one base away.

Taken from the germline V gene, the CDR1 and CDR2 loops are SGHVS and FQNEAQ. V is cut by 5 bases and J by 6 bases, and the space between the germline ends is 16 bases. Including the terminal cysteine and phenylalanine, the CDR3 comprises 15 residues. The CDR3 DNA has 45 bases and is translated from base 1. The study at large found these results: Only two mild cases were covered by the study, and larger cohorts that include severe cases with pre-infection samples were considered necessary. Contracting CD4+ clones were found mainly in CM and EM memory subsets, while CD8+ clones were enriched in EMRA. Clones contracting from day 15 to 85 had balanced CD4/CD8 phenotypes, while a second wave expanding from day 15 to 37 was biased towards CD4+. Whether the second-wave clones peaking on day 37 were SARS-CoV-2 specific was not confirmed. Some responding clones were detected in pre-infection memory, which suggested that pre-existing cross-reactive memory T cells had joined the SARS-CoV-2 response.

Instrument used: Illumina NovaSeq 6000. TCRalpha and TCRbeta cDNA libraries were constructed by 5'RACE with constant-segment primers, with sample barcodes and unique molecular identifiers being introduced. Trizol reagent was used to extract RNA from every sample. Library amplification was performed in two PCR steps, and a second sample barcode and Illumina TruSeq adapters were introduced in the second step. Libraries were sequenced on an Illumina NovaSeq with 2 x 150 bp paired-end reads. For the original study's pipeline: The reads were demultiplexed and collapsed into UMI-guided consensus sequences using migec v1.2.7. Using mixcr v2.1.11, the UMI consensuses were aligned to TRA and TRB V and J templates and assembled into clonotypes. A clonotype was counted as expanded or contracted only if both edgeR and NoisET called the change significant, with noise models trained on biological replicates. edgeR calls used a false discovery rate-adjusted p below 0.01 and a log2 fold-change threshold of 1. As an exploratory analysis of dynamics, max-normalized trajectories of the 1000 most abundant clonotypes were examined by PCA with hierarchical clustering. Each responding clone was given a CD4 or CD8 phenotype based on the CD4+ and CD8+ repertoires, which had been sequenced separately. TCRdb reprocessed the public reads (quality trimming at Q25 with fastp, clone calling with MiXCR) and kept in-frame beta chains. Each record represents a unique CDR3 protein, reported with the most common genes and DNA among its rows. None of the V and J calls come from the authors' own analysis; TCRdb made them. The sample table shows around 150,000 distinct CDR3 sequences, and around 30% are seen once. The ten largest clones represent 12% of the sample.

PBMCs were isolated by Ficoll-Paque density gradient centrifugation. The TCR was taken from an adult woman who had mild COVID-19 (a few samples of this study predate the infection). The sample titles of this study are shuffled in the database, so cell type and time point are left out; the donor was told from shared clones. Recombination joined TRBV7-8 with TRBJ2-2, and TRBD2 may be the D gene, going by 6 matching bases. Sequencing was performed on PBMCs or a T cell subset sorted from them (not recorded which). CDR3 loop: CASSLRDLGAGELFF. In nucleotide form, the sequence is TGTGCCAGCAGCCTCCGGGACTTGGGGGCCGGGGAGCTGTTTTTT. Extended through the reference TRBV7-8 and TRBJ2-2 proteins, this CDR3 yields the full variable domain: GAGVSQSPRYKVAKRGQDVALRCDPISGHVSLFWYQQALGQGPEFLTYFQNEAQLDKSGLPSDRFFAERPEGSVSTLKIQRTQQEDSAVYLCASSLRDLGAGELFFGEGSRLTVL.